This T cell receptor (beta chain) was captured by sequencing in a study of shared clonotypes between healthy human individuals. Assay: immunoSEQ multiplex PCR; the TCRdb copy retains only in-frame clones and omits some. The table includes roughly 300,000 clones, more than 75% detected once. V lost 3 bases to trimming and J lost 5 bases, with 14 bases between them. The V gene's germline CDR1 is SGDLS and CDR2 YYNGEE. The CDR3 has 14 amino acids. The table lists this clone with a few counts. Its antigen is not identified. Study-level points and caveats: The study generally estimated greater richness for naive than memory subsets.

This chain links TRBV9 with TRBJ1-1, with D perhaps matching TRBD1 (6 bases). Source material: memory CD8+ T cells sorted from blood. Subset in this sample: CD45RO+ cells pooled with CCR7-negative TemRA cells. This sequence originates from a man younger than 30 in good health. CDR3 sequence reads: CASSAEGVWTEAFF. Here the CDR3 DNA reads TGTGCCAGCAGCGCAGAGGGGGTCTGGACTGAAGCTTTCTTT.